The T cell receptor (beta chain) under discussion was sequenced for a study of OX40 agonist ivuxolimab in advanced cancers. V lost 0 bases and J lost 4; bases outside the gene matches: 6. The length of the CDR3 is 15 residues. Germline values: CDR1 SGHRS, CDR2 YFSETQ. The table came from immunoSEQ multiplex PCR; TCRdb's copy has only in-frame clones and leaves some out. This repertoire shows roughly 92,000 clones, under 90% found once; its top ten account for 5.5%. This clonotype was sampled from an adult with an advanced solid tumor such as melanoma, head and neck, liver or kidney cancer. The source material was CD4+ or CD8+ T cells sorted from blood, sampled in a trial of the OX40 agonist ivuxolimab. The rearrangement links TRBV5-1 to TRBJ1-2; 7 bases are shared with TRBD1. The CDR3 protein is CASSLGTGTLYGYTF. CDR3 bases: TGCGCCAGCAGCTTGGGGACAGGCACCCTCTATGGCTACACCTTC.